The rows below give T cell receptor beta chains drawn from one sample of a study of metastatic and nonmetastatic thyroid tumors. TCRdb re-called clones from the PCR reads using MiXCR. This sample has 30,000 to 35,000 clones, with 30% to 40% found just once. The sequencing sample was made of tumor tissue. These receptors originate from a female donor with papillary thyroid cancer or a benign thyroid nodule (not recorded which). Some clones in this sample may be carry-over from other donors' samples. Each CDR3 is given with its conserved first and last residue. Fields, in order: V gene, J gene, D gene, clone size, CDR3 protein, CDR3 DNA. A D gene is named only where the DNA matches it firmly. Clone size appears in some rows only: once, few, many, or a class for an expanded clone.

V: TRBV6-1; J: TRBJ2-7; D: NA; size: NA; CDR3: CASKVLNEQYF; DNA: TGTGCCAGCAAGGTGTTAAACGAGCAGTACTTC
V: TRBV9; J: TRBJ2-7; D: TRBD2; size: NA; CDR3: CASSGRLAQTSEQYF; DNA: TGTGCCAGCAGCGGTCGACTAGCTCAGACCAGCGAGCAGTACTTC
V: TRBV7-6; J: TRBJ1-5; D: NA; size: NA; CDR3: CASSPASNQPQHF; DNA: TGTGCCAGCAGCCCCGCGTCGAATCAGCCCCAGCATTTT
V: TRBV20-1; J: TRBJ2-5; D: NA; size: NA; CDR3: CSASSPPGQTQYF; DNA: TGCAGTGCTAGTTCTCCTCCTGGGCAAACCCAGTACTTC
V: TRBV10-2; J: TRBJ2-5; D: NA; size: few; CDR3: CASSDNGQETQYF; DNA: TGCGCCAGCAGTGACAACGGCCAAGAGACCCAGTACTTC
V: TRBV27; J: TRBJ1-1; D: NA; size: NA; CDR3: CASSSLGAGNTEAFF; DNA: TGTGCCAGCAGTTCGTTAGGGGCGGGTAACACTGAAGCTTTCTTT
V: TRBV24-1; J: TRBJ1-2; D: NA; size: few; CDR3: CATFGGESYGYTF; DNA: TGTGCCACGTTTGGGGGGGAATCCTATGGCTACACCTTC
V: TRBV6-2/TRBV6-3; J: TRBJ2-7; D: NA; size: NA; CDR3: CASSPRGYSYEQYF; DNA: TGTGCCAGCAGTCCTCGAGGGTACTCCTACGAGCAGTACTTC
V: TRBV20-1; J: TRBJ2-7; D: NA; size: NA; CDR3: CSARERASPYEQYF; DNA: TGCAGTGCTAGAGAGCGGGCTAGCCCCTACGAGCAGTACTTC
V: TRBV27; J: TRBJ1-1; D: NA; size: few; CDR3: CASSKLQGFEAFF; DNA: TGTGCCAGCAGTAAACTTCAAGGTTTTGAAGCTTTCTTT
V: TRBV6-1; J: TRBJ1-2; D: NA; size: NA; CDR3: CASSEQRQSNYGYTF; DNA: TGTGCCAGCAGTGAACAGAGACAATCTAACTATGGCTACACCTTC
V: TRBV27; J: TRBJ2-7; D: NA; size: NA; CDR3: CASSLAGQYHEQYF; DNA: TGTGCCAGCAGTTTAGCGGGACAGTACCACGAGCAGTACTTC
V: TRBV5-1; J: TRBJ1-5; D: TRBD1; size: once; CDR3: CASSFTGEGNQPQHF; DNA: TGCGCCAGCAGCTTCACAGGGGAGGGAAATCAGCCCCAGCATTTT
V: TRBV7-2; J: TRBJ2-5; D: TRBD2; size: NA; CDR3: CASSLAAREGTQYF; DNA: TGTGCCAGCAGCTTAGCGGCCAGGGAGGGGACCCAGTACTTC
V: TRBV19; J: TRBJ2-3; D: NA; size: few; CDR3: CASSAGRATDTQYF; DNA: TGTGCCAGTAGTGCCGGTCGGGCCACAGATACGCAGTATTTT
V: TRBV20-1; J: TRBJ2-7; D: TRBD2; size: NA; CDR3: CSAKSGKSPSEQYF; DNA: TGCAGTGCAAAGAGCGGGAAGTCGCCAAGCGAGCAGTACTTC
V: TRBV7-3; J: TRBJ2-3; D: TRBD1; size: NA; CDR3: CASSTKRTGGSTDTQYF; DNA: TGTGCCAGCAGCACAAAACGGACAGGAGGTAGCACAGATACGCAGTATTTC
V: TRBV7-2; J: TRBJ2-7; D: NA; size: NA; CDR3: CASSLALDFYEQYF; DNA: TGTGCCAGCAGCTTAGCGCTGGATTTCTACGAGCAGTACTTC
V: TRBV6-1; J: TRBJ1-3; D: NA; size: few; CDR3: CASSDGGAGNTIYF; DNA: TGTGCCAGCAGTGACGGGGGTGCGGGAAACACCATATATTTT
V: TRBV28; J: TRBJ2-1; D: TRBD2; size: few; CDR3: CASSSPRTSGSYNEQFF; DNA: TGTGCCAGCAGTTCTCCTAGGACTAGCGGGAGCTACAATGAGCAGTTCTTC
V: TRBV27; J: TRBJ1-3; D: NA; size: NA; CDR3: CASSLNFGSGNTIYF; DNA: TGTGCCAGCAGTCTAAATTTCGGCTCTGGAAACACCATATATTTT
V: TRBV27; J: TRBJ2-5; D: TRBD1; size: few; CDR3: CASSGQGLETQYF; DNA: TGTGCCAGCAGTGGACAGGGTTTGGAGACCCAGTACTTC
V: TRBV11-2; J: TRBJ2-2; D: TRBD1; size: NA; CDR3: CASSTQGAGTGELFF; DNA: TGTGCCAGCAGCACACAGGGGGCTGGGACCGGGGAGCTGTTTTTT
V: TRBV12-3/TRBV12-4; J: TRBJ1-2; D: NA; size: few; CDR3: CASSSTGLHYGYTF; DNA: TGTGCCAGCAGTTCGACGGGACTGCACTATGGCTACACCTTC
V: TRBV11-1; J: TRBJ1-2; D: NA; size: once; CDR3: CASSLAPRGTNYGYTF; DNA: TGTGCCAGCAGCTTAGCGCCCAGAGGGACTAACTATGGCTACACCTTC